The 9 T cell receptor beta chains below all came from one sample that was sequenced in a study of blood T cells in healthy people across ages. With a J-beta primer mix and a sample-barcoded 5' primer, a second PCR ran about 7 to 11 cycles. TCRdb reprocessed the 5' RACE reads with MiXCR, giving one entry per CDR3 protein. In the table there are over 600,000 distinct CDR3 sequences, under 25% of which are singletons. Material: blood. These receptors all stem from a man between 65 and 85 years old in good health.

The table lists this clonotype with a few counts. The chain uses TRBV4-3 and TRBJ2-5; 7 bases match TRBD2. This CDR3 comprises 15 residues. CDR1 is LGHNA and CDR2 is YSLEER in the germline V gene. Trimming removed 0 bases from V and 4 bases from J; junction bases left unmatched: 5. The CDR3 DNA sequence: TGCGCCAGCAGCCAAGAAAAGGGGAGGGGAGAGACCCAGTACTTC. Translated, it gives CASSQEKGRGETQYF.

The rearrangement joins TRBV29-1 to TRBJ2-5; 7 bases are a match to TRBD1. Germline CDR1 SQVTM, CDR2 ANQGSEA. CDR3 length: 14 amino acids. Trimming at V came to 7 bases and at J to 4 bases, leaving 12 bases not matched to a gene. The chain's CDR3 is CSAPTGVGRETQYF. CDR3 DNA sequence: TGCAGCGCACCTACAGGGGTCGGCCGAGAGACCCAGTACTTC.

This clonotype was found a few times. The rearrangement links TRBV29-1 to TRBJ2-5; 7 bases line up with TRBD1. The ends lost 4 bases at V and 4 bases at J; junction bases unmatched: 12. Germline CDR1 reads SQVTM; CDR2 reads ANQGSEA. The CDR3 length is 15 residues. The CDR3 sequence is CSVVPRDREIETQYF. CDR3 nucleotides: TGCAGCGTTGTCCCCCGGGACAGAGAGATAGAGACCCAGTACTTC.

The chain carries TRBV10-3 and TRBJ2-3; 14 bases match TRBD2. V trimming: 6 bases; J trimming: 6 bases; junction bases outside the gene matches: 11. The CDR3 loop spans 17 amino acids. Germline CDR1 and CDR2: ENHRY and SYGVKD. CDR3: CAIRPTRLAGGEDTQYF. The DNA of the CDR3 is TGTGCCATCAGACCCACCAGACTAGCGGGAGGGGAGGATACGCAGTATTTT.

This sequence joins TRBV4-1 and TRBJ2-5, with TRBD2 matching over 9 bases. The DNA end lines up better with TRBJ2-7; the J call may be wrong. Germline V gene lookup returns CDR1 MGHRA and CDR2 YSYEKL. This CDR3 is built from 14 residues. In nucleotides, the CDR3 is TGCGCCAGCAGCCAAAGACTAGCGGAGTACGAGCAGTACTTC. Amino acid sequence: CASSQRLAEYEQYF.

The chain links TRBV7-2 to TRBJ2-1; tentatively, D is TRBD2 (5 bases). From germline, CDR1 is SGHTA and CDR2 FQGNSA. The CDR3 length is 14 residues. V dropped 5 bases and J dropped 10 bases, with 18 bases sitting between them. CDR3: CASSPRGLVREQFF. In DNA form, the CDR3 reads TGTGCCAGCAGCCCCCGCGGGTTGGTCCGGGAGCAGTTCTTC.

The chain has TRBV12-3 or TRBV12-4 and TRBJ1-6; 12 bases line up with TRBD1. The trim removed 5 bases at V and 10 bases at J, leaving 3 bases unmatched. CDR3 length: 14 residues. CDR3 protein: CASSGTGGKSPLHF. In nucleotides, the CDR3 is TGTGCCAGCAGTGGGACAGGGGGCAAATCACCCCTCCACTTT.

This chain uses TRBV6-2 or TRBV6-3 with TRBJ1-1, with D uncertain. The ends were cut back, 2 bases at V and 4 bases at J, with 17 bases in the middle. This CDR3 region has 16 residues. CDR1 and CDR2 (germline): MNHEY, SVGEGT. This chain's CDR3 is CASSYPRESTSTEAFF. CDR3 bases: TGTGCCAGCAGTTACCCCCGGGAGAGCACTAGCACTGAAGCTTTCTTT.

The chain carries TRBV12-3 or TRBV12-4 and TRBJ2-7, with 9 bases matching TRBD2. There are 14 residues in the CDR3. The trim removed 7 bases at V and 2 bases at J, leaving 6 bases unmatched. The CDR3 loop reads CASTFSGSAYEQYF. The DNA of the CDR3 is TGTGCCAGCACCTTTAGCGGGAGCGCCTACGAGCAGTACTTC.